This T cell receptor (beta chain) is drawn from a study of human T cells and chemical hapten exposure. This clonotype was observed many times. TCRdb fed the RACE reads into MiXCR, producing one record per CDR3 protein. This sample has 80,000 to 100,000 distinct CDR3 sequences, with 9.6% found just once. Time point given: pre-sensitization, week 0. The sample's treatment: therapeutic diphenylcyclopropenone sensitization with weekly scalp DPC. Those who donated were patients with alopecia, 18 to 70 years of age, and suitable for DPC. The TCR originated in a woman aged 40 to 55 with alopecia areata. Some clones in this sample may be carry-over from other donors' samples. The input for sequencing was whole blood, taken in connection with sensitization to the hapten diphenylcyclopropenone (DPC).

DNA of the CDR3: TGTGCCAGCAGCCAAGCGGGTGGGAGGGTTGGCACTGAAGCTTTCTTT. It is translated as CASSQAGGRVGTEAFF. The rearrangement links TRBV3-1 to TRBJ1-1; D not certain. Per the germline V gene, CDR1 is LGHDT and CDR2 is YNNKEL (reference sequence). The CDR3 sequence is 16 residues long. Trimming left V 1 base short and J 4 bases short, with 16 bases between.